Given below is one T cell receptor (beta chain) in context. Antigen: not known. Trimming pared 11 bases from V and 10 bases from J, leaving 23 bases between. The germline V gene encodes CDR1 MNHEY and CDR2 SVGAGI. The CDR3 is 13 amino acids. The method was immunoSEQ multiplex PCR; TCRdb's version includes in-frame clones alone and lacks a portion of them. This sample carries roughly 36,000 clones, about 89% of them seen once, and the ten largest clones take approximately 7%. The sample originates from a study of T cell responses to AZD1222 COVID-19 vaccine. For the study at large: Pooled samples include second doses given at about 4 or 12 weeks. Notes on the study in general: Baseline serostatus was positive in only a handful of AZD1222 recipients. Researchers took repertoire samples only after the peak T cell response had come. Spike was spanned by vaccine-associated CD4 TCRs, with dominance at 160-218 and 743-854.

Here the sequenced sample was peripheral blood, taken on day 0 of AZD1222 vaccination. This TCR came from an adult in good health. The genes are TRBV6-5 and TRBJ1-2; TRBD1 might be the D (5 bases). The CDR3 sequence is CAGTRGSLPDYTF. Here the CDR3 DNA reads TGTGCCGGTACTAGGGGAAGCCTGCCTGACTACACCTTC.